These 21 T cell receptor beta chains were all obtained from the same sample, sequenced in a study of cytomegalovirus exposure and HLA in healthy donors. It was with 60 Vbeta and 13 Jbeta primers that the PCR ran. Only in-frame clones appear in the TCRdb table, and some are missing; sequencing was by immunoSEQ multiplex PCR. This sample's table has fewer than 150,000 clones. The sample comprised PBMCs. Receptors were obtained from a woman aged 60 to 75 in good health and CMV-seronegative.

This chain joins TRBV5-4 and TRBJ1-1, with D uncertain. The germline V and J ends were trimmed by 0 bases and 5 bases, with 11 bases remaining between them. The CDR3 totals 14 residues. Germline CDR1 and CDR2: SGHNT and YYREEE (reference sequence). CDR3 sequence reads: CASSLAGEGTEAFF. The CDR3, as DNA: TGTGCCAGCAGCTTGGCTGGTGAGGGAACTGAAGCTTTCTTT.

This rearrangement joins TRBV9 to TRBJ1-3, with a possible D match to TRBD1 (6 bases). This CDR3 spans 14 amino acids. Germline CDR1 reads SGDLS; CDR2 reads YYNGEE. The germline V and J ends were trimmed by 3 bases and 5 bases, with 12 bases remaining between them. The CDR3 is CASSATGTRNTIYF. The CDR3, as DNA: TGTGCCAGCAGCGCGACAGGTACCAGAAACACCATATATTTT.

The V call is TRBV7-9, the J call TRBJ2-2, with a tentative D call TRBD1 (6 bases). This CDR3 has 14 amino acids. V dropped 7 bases and J dropped 0 bases, with 9 bases sitting between them. The germline gives CDR1 SEHNR, CDR2 FQNEAQ (reference sequence). CDR3 bases: TGTGCCAGCACTCAGGGGTCGAACACCGGGGAGCTGTTTTTT. This translates into CASTQGSNTGELFF.

J is TRBJ2-4 and V is TRBV6-1; 7 nucleotides agree with TRBD1. Germline CDR1 and CDR2: MNHNS and SASEGT. CDR3 length: 13 residues. V was clipped by 1 base and J by 6 bases; unmatched bases: 0. The CDR3 spells CASSEGQGNIQYF. In DNA form, the CDR3 reads TGTGCCAGCAGTGAAGGACAGGGAAACATTCAGTACTTC.

The V gene is TRBV9, the J gene TRBJ2-6; D remains unclear. V was clipped by 4 bases and J by 4 bases, with 6 bases between them. CDR1 SGDLS and CDR2 YYNGEE come from the germline V gene. The CDR3 is 13 amino acids. CDR3 loop: CASSPLGANVLTF. In nucleotides, the CDR3 is TGTGCCAGCAGCCCCCTGGGGGCCAACGTCCTGACTTTC.

V usage is TRBV7-9 and J usage is TRBJ1-2; D is unclear. The ends were cut back, 5 bases at V and 8 bases at J, with 24 bases in the middle. The germline V gene has CDR1 SEHNR and CDR2 FQNEAQ (reference sequence). The CDR3 spans 16 residues. The CDR3 loop is CASSRAIGSGSGGYTF. The DNA for the CDR3 is TGTGCCAGCAGCCGAGCCATTGGCAGCGGTTCGGGAGGCTACACCTTC.

The genes are TRBV28 and TRBJ1-5, with a weak D call TRBD1 (5 bases). This CDR3 region has 11 residues. V lost 3 bases, J lost 11 bases, and 8 bases lay in between. Germline loops: CDR1 MDHEN, CDR2 SYDVKM. The CDR3 DNA sequence: TGTGCCAGCAGTTTGGGGGGGGCCCAGCATTTT. Encoded protein: CASSLGGAQHF.

The chain recombines TRBV6-6 with TRBJ1-1, with a tentative D call TRBD1 (5 bases). This CDR3 comprises 14 residues. The germline V gene has CDR1 MNHNY and CDR2 SVGAGI (reference sequence). V lost 4 bases to trimming and J lost 2 bases, with 11 bases between them. DNA of the CDR3: TGTGCCAGCAGTTTAACAGGTTTTAACACTGAAGCTTTCTTT. This sequence encodes CASSLTGFNTEAFF.

The chain is built from TRBV2 and TRBJ2-1; 7 positions match TRBD1. V lost 11 bases, J lost 3 bases, and 7 bases stayed unmatched. The CDR3 length is 13 residues. Germline CDR1 is SNHLY and CDR2 is FYNNEI. The CDR3, as DNA: TGTGCCGGTGGCAGGGGGTTCTACAATGAGCAGTTCTTC. Amino acid sequence: CAGGRGFYNEQFF.

V usage is TRBV7-2 and J usage is TRBJ2-5; 16 bases are shared with TRBD2. The CDR3 is 17 amino acids. Trimming at V came to 5 bases and at J to 5 bases, leaving 8 bases not matched to a gene. Germline V gene lookup returns CDR1 SGHTA and CDR2 FQGNSA. CDR3 DNA sequence: TGTGCCAGCAGCCCAGGGACTAGCGGGGGGGTCTCGGAGACCCAGTACTTC. This gives the protein CASSPGTSGGVSETQYF.

The genes are TRBV6-1 and TRBJ2-5; TRBD1 might be the D (7 bases). Germline loops: CDR1 MNHNS, CDR2 SASEGT. V lost 1 base and J 7 bases, leaving 16 bases between the germline ends. The CDR3 is made up of 15 amino acids. As DNA, the CDR3 is TGTGCCAGCAGTGAAGGGACAGGCCCGCGGGGGACCCAGTACTTC. Translating gives CASSEGTGPRGTQYF.

V usage is TRBV5-8 and J usage is TRBJ2-7; 7 bases are a match to TRBD1. With V trimmed by 0 bases and J by 1 base, 1 base remained unmatched. Germline V lookup: CDR1 SGHTS, CDR2 YDEGEE. The CDR3 length is 14 residues. The DNA for the CDR3 is TGTGCCAGCAGCTTGGAGACAGGGTCCTACGAGCAGTACTTC. Translated, it gives CASSLETGSYEQYF. The full variable domain, its missing parts supplied by reference TRBV5-8 and TRBJ2-7, is EAGVTQSPTHLIKTRGQQATLRCSPISGHTSVYWYQQALGLGLQFLLWYDEGEERNRGNFPPRFSGRQFPNYSSELNVNALELEDSALYLCASSLETGSYEQYFGPGTRLTVT.

The chain carries TRBV19 and TRBJ1-1, with no clear D. With 6 bases removed from V and 4 bases from J, the gap between germline ends came to 12 bases. Germline CDR1 LNHDA, CDR2 SQIVND (reference sequence). The CDR3 loop spans 13 amino acids. CDR3 bases: TGTGCCAGTAGGATCTTGGCGGGCACTGAAGCTTTCTTT. As protein: CASRILAGTEAFF.

This chain links TRBV2 with TRBJ2-3, with 7 nucleotides matching TRBD1. Looked up from germline, CDR1 is SNHLY and CDR2 is FYNNEI. The ends lost 6 bases at V and 3 bases at J; junction bases unmatched: 9. The CDR3 has 15 residues. Here the CDR3 DNA reads TGTGCCAGCAGCCCACAGGGGCCCCCAACAGATACGCAGTATTTT. Protein product: CASSPQGPPTDTQYF.

V usage is TRBV12-5 and J usage is TRBJ2-1, with TRBD2 matching 7 bases. The CDR3 totals 16 residues. Germline lookup yields CDR1 LGHNT and CDR2 FRNRAP. The ends lost 2 bases at V and 8 bases at J; junction bases unmatched: 12. The CDR3 protein is CASGLRLLGEGDEQFF. Written as DNA, the CDR3 is TGTGCTAGTGGTTTGCGCTTATTGGGGGAGGGCGATGAGCAGTTCTTC.

The gene calls are TRBV7-9 and TRBJ2-1, with TRBD2 as a possible D gene (6 bases). This CDR3 comprises 16 residues. The germline CDR1 and CDR2 sequences are SEHNR and FQNEAQ (reference sequence). V was trimmed by 3 bases and J by 2 bases, leaving 14 bases between them. As DNA, the CDR3 is TGTGCCAGCAGCTTCGAGGCGGGGTCAGCCTACAATGAGCAGTTCTTC. Its translation is CASSFEAGSAYNEQFF.

This chain connects TRBV30 to TRBJ1-1, with D perhaps matching TRBD1 (6 bases). V lost 1 base and J 10 bases, leaving 13 bases between the germline ends. Germline-derived CDR1 and CDR2 are GTSNPN and SVGIG (reference sequence). The CDR3 extends over 12 amino acids. This chain's CDR3 is CAWSEGGGVAFF. CDR3 bases: TGTGCCTGGAGTGAAGGGGGTGGAGTAGCTTTCTTT.

The rearrangement uses TRBV11-2 and TRBJ1-4; D may be TRBD1 (5 bases). The germline V gene has CDR1 SGHAT and CDR2 FQNNGV. The length of the CDR3 is 15 residues. The ends were cut back, 5 bases at V and 0 bases at J, with 10 bases in the middle. The CDR3 region is CASSVTVATNEKLFF. CDR3 DNA: TGTGCCAGCAGCGTGACAGTTGCAACTAATGAAAAACTGTTTTTT.

The chain is built from TRBV28 and TRBJ1-4, with D tentatively TRBD1 (6 bases). The CDR3 is made up of 13 amino acids. The V gene's germline CDR1 is MDHEN and CDR2 SYDVKM. Trimming stripped 4 bases from V and 5 bases from J, with 8 bases between. CDR3 DNA sequence: TGTGCCAGCAGTTCAGGGGTAAATGAAAAACTGTTTTTT. It encodes CASSSGVNEKLFF.

V usage is TRBV7-9 and J usage is TRBJ2-3, with D hard to call. Trimming cost V 7 bases and J 1 base, with 6 bases left between them. The CDR3 is made up of 12 amino acids. The germline V gene encodes CDR1 SEHNR and CDR2 FQNEAQ (reference sequence). The CDR3 bases are TGTGCCAGCACCGAGGGCACAGATACGCAGTATTTT. This sequence encodes CASTEGTDTQYF.

V usage is TRBV5-1 and J usage is TRBJ2-7, with 10 bases lining up with TRBD1. The V segment lost 3 bases and the J segment 4 bases; nucleotides outside the gene matches: 1. The CDR3 covers 13 residues. Germline-derived CDR1 and CDR2 are SGHRS and YFSETQ. CDR3 amino acids: CASSWGQGYEQYF. The CDR3 bases are TGCGCCAGCAGCTGGGGACAGGGGTACGAGCAGTACTTC.